The source of this T cell receptor (beta chain) is a study of blood T cell repertoires in COVID-19. For the study at large: PBMCs, B-cell-depleted T cells, or T cells provided the cDNA or gDNA that made up the material.

This clone showed up just once. In the source study's methods: Estimation of nucleated cell counts relied on the amplification of reference gene primers. Data came from immunoSEQ multiplex PCR; TCRdb stores just in-frame clones and leaves some out. V and J calls and clone size are as listed in that table; D and trimming were resolved from the DNA. The sample records 72,000 or so clones, approximately 78% being singletons. V lost 3 bases and J 6 bases, leaving 8 bases between the germline ends. CDR1 is MNHNS and CDR2 is SASEGT in the germline V gene. This CDR3 is built from 12 residues. The clonotype originates from a human donor in a cohort sampled during active COVID-19. The chain is built from TRBV6-1 and TRBJ1-1; no clear D. The material sequenced was peripheral blood. Here the CDR3 reads CASSDLAAEAFF. The CDR3 bases are TGTGCCAGCAGTGATCTAGCGGCTGAAGCTTTCTTT.